What follows describes a single T cell receptor (beta chain). The antigen remains undetermined. Marrow collected post-transplant originated from the posterior iliac crest or another site. The method was immunoSEQ multiplex PCR; TCRdb's version includes in-frame clones alone and lacks a portion of them. Among around 2,900 clones, about 93% were seen once, and the ten largest hold approximately 4.2%. With 0 bases removed from V and 0 bases from J, the gap between germline ends came to 7 bases. CDR1 SGDLS and CDR2 YYNGEE come from the germline V gene. The CDR3 contains 14 residues. This entry comes from a study of graft-versus-host responses after intestinal transplantation. At the level of the study: Induction using anti-thymocyte globulin, followed by tacrolimus and steroids for approximately 3 years, was given to all recipients. Whole-study results and caveats: Early declines in HvG clones that occurred post-transplant were associated with peak circulating GvH clone levels. Marrow from the recipient contained GvH clones, some of which had appeared first in ileum or blood.

This clonotype was sampled from a human patient who received an intestinal transplant, so some T cells may come from the graft donor. The sample was bone marrow, taken more than 350 days after transplant. The genes are TRBV9 and TRBJ2-7, with D uncertain. The CDR3 reads CASSVGPSSYEQYF. DNA for the CDR3: TGTGCCAGCAGCGTAGGGCCGAGCTCCTACGAGCAGTACTTC.